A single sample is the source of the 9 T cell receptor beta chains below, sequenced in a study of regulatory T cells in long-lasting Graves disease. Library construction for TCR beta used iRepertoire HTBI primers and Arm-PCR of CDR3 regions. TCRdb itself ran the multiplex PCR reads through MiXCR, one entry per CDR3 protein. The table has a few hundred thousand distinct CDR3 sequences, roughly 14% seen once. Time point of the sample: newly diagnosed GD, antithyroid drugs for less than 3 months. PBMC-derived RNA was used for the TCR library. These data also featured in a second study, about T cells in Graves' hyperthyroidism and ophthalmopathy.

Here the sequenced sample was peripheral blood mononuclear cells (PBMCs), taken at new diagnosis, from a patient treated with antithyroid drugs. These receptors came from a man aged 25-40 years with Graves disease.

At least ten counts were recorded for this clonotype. CDR3 bases: TGTGCCAGCAGTTTAGTGGGGGGTTGGGAAAAACTGTTTTTT. It encodes CASSLVGGWEKLFF. V gene TRBV12-3 or TRBV12-4 combines with J gene TRBJ1-4; tentative D call: TRBD1 (5 bases). The CDR3 has 14 amino acids. V was clipped by 1 base and J by 8 bases, with 11 bases between them.

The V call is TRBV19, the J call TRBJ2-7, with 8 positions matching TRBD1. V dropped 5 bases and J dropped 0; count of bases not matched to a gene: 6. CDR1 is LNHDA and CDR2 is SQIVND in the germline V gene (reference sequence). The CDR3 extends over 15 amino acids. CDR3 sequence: CASSPIGQGSYEQYF. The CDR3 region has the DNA TGTGCCAGTAGTCCTATTGGACAGGGCTCCTACGAGCAGTACTTC.

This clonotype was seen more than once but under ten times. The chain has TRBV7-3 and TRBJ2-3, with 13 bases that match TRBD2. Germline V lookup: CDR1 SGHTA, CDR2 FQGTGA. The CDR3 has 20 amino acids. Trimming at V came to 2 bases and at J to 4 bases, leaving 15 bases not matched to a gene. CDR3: CASSLEVLAGGPSLPDTQYF. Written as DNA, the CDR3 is TGTGCCAGCAGCTTAGAGGTACTAGCGGGAGGGCCTAGTCTTCCAGATACGCAGTATTTT.

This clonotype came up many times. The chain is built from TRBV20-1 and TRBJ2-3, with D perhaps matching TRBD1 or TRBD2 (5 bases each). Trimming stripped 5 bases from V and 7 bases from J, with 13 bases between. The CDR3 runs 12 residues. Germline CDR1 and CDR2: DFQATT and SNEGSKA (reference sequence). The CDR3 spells CSASGGRNTQYF. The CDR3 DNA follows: TGCAGTGCTTCTGGGGGACGGAATACGCAGTATTTT.

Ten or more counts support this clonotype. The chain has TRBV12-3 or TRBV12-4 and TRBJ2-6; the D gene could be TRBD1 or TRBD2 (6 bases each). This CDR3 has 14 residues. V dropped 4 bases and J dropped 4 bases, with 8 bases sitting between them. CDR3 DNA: TGTGCCAGCAGTTCGGGGGCCGGGGCCAACGTCCTGACTTTC. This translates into CASSSGAGANVLTF.

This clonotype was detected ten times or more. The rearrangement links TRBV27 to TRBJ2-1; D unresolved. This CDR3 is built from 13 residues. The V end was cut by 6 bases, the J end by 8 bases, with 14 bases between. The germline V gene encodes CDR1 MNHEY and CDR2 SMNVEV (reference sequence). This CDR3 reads CASSPLATDEQFF. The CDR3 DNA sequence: TGTGCCAGCAGCCCCCTTGCGACGGATGAGCAGTTCTTC.

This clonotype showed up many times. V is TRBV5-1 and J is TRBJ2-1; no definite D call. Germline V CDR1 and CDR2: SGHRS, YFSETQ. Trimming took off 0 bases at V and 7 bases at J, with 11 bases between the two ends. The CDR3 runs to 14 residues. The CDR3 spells CASSLEGSRNEQFF. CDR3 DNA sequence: TGCGCCAGCAGCTTGGAAGGTTCTAGGAATGAGCAGTTCTTC.

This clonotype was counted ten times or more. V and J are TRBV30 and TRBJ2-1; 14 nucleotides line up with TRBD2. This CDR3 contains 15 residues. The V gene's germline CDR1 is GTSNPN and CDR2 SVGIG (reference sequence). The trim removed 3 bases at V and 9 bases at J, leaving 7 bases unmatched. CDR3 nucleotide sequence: TGTGCCTGGAGCATCGGGACTAGCGGGAGTGGTGAGCAGTTCTTC. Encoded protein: CAWSIGTSGSGEQFF.

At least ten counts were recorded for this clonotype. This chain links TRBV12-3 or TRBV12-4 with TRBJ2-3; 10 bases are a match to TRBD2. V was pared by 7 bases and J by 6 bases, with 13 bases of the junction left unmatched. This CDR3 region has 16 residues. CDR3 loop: CASTTIASGSPDTQYF. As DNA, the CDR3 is TGTGCCAGCACCACGATCGCTAGCGGGAGTCCCGATACGCAGTATTTT.